The source of this T cell receptor (beta chain) is a study of neurological immune-mediated disorders. The study's findings and limits: One related-CDR3 cluster, identified by phylogenetic grouping, held the repertoires of 18 of 34 multiple sclerosis patients and was a possible signature.

TCRdb independently ran MiXCR on the 5' RACE reads; one entry per CDR3 protein. The data show 87,000 or so distinct CDR3 sequences, around 3.3% seen once. In this sample, this clonotype turned up many times. The antigen is undetermined. Germline-derived CDR1 and CDR2 are DFQATT and SNEGSKA (reference sequence). The V end lost 7 bases, the J end lost 4 bases, and 20 bases lay between the germline ends. The CDR3 contains 14 residues. This sequence originates from a woman younger than 35 with multiple sclerosis. Input material: PBMCs. The chain combines TRBV20-1 with TRBJ2-7, with a possible D match to TRBD2 (6 bases). Here the CDR3 DNA reads TGCAGTGTCGGGGGAGGCGTCTTGAGGTACGAGCAGTACTTC. It translates to CSVGGGVLRYEQYF.